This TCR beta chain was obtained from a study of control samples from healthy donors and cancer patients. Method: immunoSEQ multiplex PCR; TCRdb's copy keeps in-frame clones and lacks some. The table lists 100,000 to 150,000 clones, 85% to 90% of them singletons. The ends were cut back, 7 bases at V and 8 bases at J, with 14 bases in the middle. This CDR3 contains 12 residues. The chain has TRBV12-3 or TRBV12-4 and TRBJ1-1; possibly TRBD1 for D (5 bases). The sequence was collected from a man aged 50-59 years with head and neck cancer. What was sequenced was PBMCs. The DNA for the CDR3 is TGTGCCAGCAATAAGGACACACTGGAAGCTTTCTTT. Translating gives CASNKDTLEAFF.